These 25 T cell receptor beta chains share one sample of origin, sequenced in a study of Graves' ophthalmopathy and Graves' hyperthyroidism. Researchers took RNA transcripts and amplified TCR beta CDR3 regions from them. The first-round RT-PCR employed HTBI primers together with the Qiagen OneStep RT-PCR kit. A multiplex PCR was then performed as the second round. TCRdb reanalysed the multiplex PCR reads using MiXCR and keeps one entry per CDR3 protein. The profile covers hundreds of thousands of distinct CDR3 sequences, with roughly 20% appearing a single time and 2.5% to 3% taken by the ten largest. Source material: peripheral blood. The source is a woman between 18 and 29 years old with stable Graves' hyperthyroidism.

This chain connects TRBV6-5 to TRBJ2-7, with a tentative D call TRBD1 (5 bases). The CDR3 runs 11 residues. Germline values: CDR1 MNHEY, CDR2 SVGAGI. V was cut by 2 bases and J by 6 bases, with 5 bases left in between. As DNA, the CDR3 is TGTGCCAGCAGTTACCAGGGCGAGCAGTACTTC. Translating gives CASSYQGEQYF.

Ten or more counts support this clonotype. The rearrangement joins TRBV6-1 to TRBJ2-2; 8 bases map to TRBD2. The germline CDR1 and CDR2 sequences are MNHNS and SASEGT. The V gene end was trimmed by 6 bases and the J gene end by 4 bases; junction bases not matched to a gene: 4. The CDR3 runs to 14 residues. Here the CDR3 reads CASRRSGGTGELFF. CDR3 bases: TGTGCCAGCAGGCGAAGCGGGGGCACCGGGGAGCTGTTTTTT.

This clonotype was observed at least ten times. The CDR3 sequence is CASSPRTRWSFYEQYF. The CDR3 bases are TGTGCCAGTAGTCCCCGAACCCGGTGGTCCTTTTACGAGCAGTACTTC. The rearrangement links TRBV19 to TRBJ2-7; no clear D gene. CDR3 size: 16 residues. Trimming removed 5 bases at V and 4 bases at J, with 21 bases between. The germline V gene encodes CDR1 LNHDA and CDR2 SQIVND (reference sequence).

The table lists this clonotype with a few counts. This sequence joins TRBV3-1 and TRBJ1-1; no firm D call. The CDR3 length is 13 residues. Trimming took 2 bases from V and 5 from J, leaving 9 bases between them. Germline V CDR1 and CDR2: LGHDT, YNNKEL (reference sequence). The CDR3 here is CASSQLAGTEAFF. CDR3 DNA: TGTGCCAGCAGCCAATTGGCCGGGACTGAAGCTTTCTTT.

The V and J genes are TRBV10-2 and TRBJ1-2; D unresolved. V shed 0 bases and J shed 5 bases, with 7 bases lying between them. The CDR3 has 13 residues. The germline gives CDR1 WSHSY, CDR2 SAAADI. The CDR3 nucleotides read TGCGCCAGCAGTGAGTCACGAGGGTATGGCTACACCTTC. Its translation: CASSESRGYGYTF.

This rearrangement joins TRBV4-1 to TRBJ2-7; 7 bases agree with TRBD1. Germline CDR1 is MGHRA and CDR2 is YSYEKL. V shed 2 bases and J 7 bases; nucleotides not matched to a gene: 8. The CDR3 spans 14 residues. In nucleotides, the CDR3 is TGCGCCAGCAGCCAACCTGACAGGGTGCGGGAGCAGTACTTC. It translates to CASSQPDRVREQYF.

This clonotype was observed at least ten times. This sequence joins TRBV20-1 and TRBJ2-7, with D perhaps TRBD2 (6 bases). Looked up from germline, CDR1 is DFQATT and CDR2 is SNEGSKA (reference sequence). V lost 2 bases to trimming and J lost 2 bases, with 16 bases between them. This CDR3 is built from 15 residues. CDR3 nucleotides: TGCAGTGCTAGACCCCGGGGACTTCTAACCTACGAGCAGTACTTC. It translates to CSARPRGLLTYEQYF.

The chain recombines TRBV19 with TRBJ1-1; D remains ambiguous. V was cut by 1 base and J by 3 bases, with 18 bases left in between. CDR1 is LNHDA and CDR2 is SQIVND in the germline V gene (reference sequence). The CDR3 has 17 amino acids. The CDR3 DNA sequence: TGTGCCAGTAGTATAGCCCCCGGCCGGCGGGGATACACTGAAGCTTTCTTT. Its translation is CASSIAPGRRGYTEAFF.

J is TRBJ1-2 and V is TRBV12-3 or TRBV12-4; D not certain. CDR3 length: 13 residues. V was clipped by 5 bases and J by 8 bases, with 15 bases between them. The CDR3 DNA sequence: TGTGCCAGCAGTCCTACGTTGAGTCGGGGCTACACCTTC. Residues: CASSPTLSRGYTF.

This clonotype occurred a few times. The J gene is TRBJ2-5, the V gene TRBV12-3 or TRBV12-4; D is undetermined. The CDR3 has 13 residues. Trimming shortened V by 5 bases and J by 1 base, and 8 bases separated the two germline ends. The CDR3 region is CASSQSPQETQYF. CDR3 coding DNA: TGTGCCAGCAGTCAATCCCCCCAAGAGACCCAGTACTTC.

This clonotype came up many times. The V gene is TRBV20-1, the J gene TRBJ1-5; D not certain. From germline, CDR1 is DFQATT and CDR2 SNEGSKA (reference sequence). The CDR3 consists of 15 residues. The V gene lost 0 bases and the J gene lost 0 bases, with 9 bases spanning the gap. The CDR3 loop is CSARESGGSNQPQHF. The DNA of the CDR3 is TGCAGTGCTAGAGAGTCAGGCGGTAGCAATCAGCCCCAGCATTTT.

In the case of this clonotype: A read error may be the cause here, since a much bigger clone is one base away. CDR3 protein: CASSFQSSGSHEQYV. CDR3 DNA: TGTGCCAGCAGTTTTCAGTCTAGCGGGAGCCACGAGCAGTACGTC. The chain links TRBV12-3 or TRBV12-4 to TRBJ2-7; 10 positions match TRBD2. Trimming at V came to 3 bases and at J to 5 bases, leaving 7 bases not matched to a gene. The CDR3 is made up of 15 amino acids.

This clonotype was seen at least ten times. The chain links TRBV5-1 to TRBJ1-1, with a possible D match to TRBD1 (5 bases). Trimming removed 7 bases at V and 4 bases at J, with 20 bases between. Looked up from germline, CDR1 is SGHRS and CDR2 is YFSETQ. The CDR3 extends over 15 amino acids. CDR3 coding DNA: TGCGCCAGCCAAGGGCAAGGGGTTATAGGCACTGAAGCTTTCTTT. Translating it yields CASQGQGVIGTEAFF.

This clonotype was seen ten or more times. The rearrangement uses TRBV11-2 and TRBJ1-1; D call uncertain. Per germline, CDR1 SGHAT and CDR2 FQNNGV. The CDR3 is 13 amino acids. V gave up 5 bases and J gave up 0 bases, with 7 bases separating them. The CDR3 coding sequence is TGTGCCAGCAGCCCTTACATGAACACTGAAGCTTTCTTT. Protein product: CASSPYMNTEAFF.

The table lists this clonotype with many counts. The rearrangement links TRBV20-1 to TRBJ2-7; 9 bases align to TRBD1. The CDR3 is 15 amino acids. Germline V gene data show CDR1 as DFQATT and CDR2 as SNEGSKA (reference sequence). V lost 3 bases to trimming and J lost 2 bases; unmatched junction nucleotides: 8. The CDR3 nucleotides are TGCAGTGCTAGGGCGCCGGGACAGGGCGCCTACGAGCAGTACTTC. Its translation is CSARAPGQGAYEQYF.

This chain links TRBV2 with TRBJ1-5; D possibly corresponds to TRBD1 (6 bases). Trimming took off 1 base at V and 7 bases at J, with 14 bases between the two ends. The V gene's germline CDR1 is SNHLY and CDR2 FYNNEI. CDR3 length equals 15 residues. The CDR3 loop reads CASSEDSQGEQPQHF. CDR3 in DNA: TGTGCCAGCAGTGAAGATTCACAGGGCGAACAGCCCCAGCATTTT.

In the case of this clonotype: A much larger clone differs by one base, so this may be a read error. The V call is TRBV6-2 or TRBV6-3, the J call TRBJ2-2; the match to TRBD1 covers 8 bases. In germline, CDR1 is MNHEY, CDR2 SVGEGT. This CDR3 spans 17 amino acids. The CDR3 loop is CASSYWFYRGNIGELFF. The CDR3 nucleotides are TGTGCCAGCAGTTACTGGTTCTACAGGGGGAACATCGGGGAGCTGTTTTTT.

This clonotype was detected ten times or more. The chain has TRBV19 and TRBJ2-5; 12 positions agree with TRBD2. This CDR3 is built from 15 residues. Per the germline V gene, CDR1 is LNHDA and CDR2 is SQIVND (reference sequence). J gave up 4 bases and V 4 bases, and 4 bases lay outside the gene matches. CDR3 sequence (DNA): TGTGCCAGTAGTAACCCGGGACTAGCGGGAGAGACCCAGTACTTC. Its protein product is CASSNPGLAGETQYF. The full variable domain, completed using reference TRBV19 and TRBJ2-5, is DGGITQSPKYLFRKEGQNVTLSCEQNLNHDAMYWYRQDPGQGLRLIYYSQIVNDFQKGDIAEGYSVSREKKESFPLTVTSAQKNPTAFYLCASSNPGLAGETQYFGPGTRLLVL.

In this sample, this clonotype turned up many times. The V gene is TRBV24-1, the J gene TRBJ2-3; 7 bases align to TRBD1. Germline CDR1 reads KGHDR; CDR2 reads SFDVKD. This CDR3 contains 13 residues. Losses at the gene ends were 8 bases for V and 2 bases for J; bases not matched to a gene: 3. CDR3 sequence: CATKDRPTDTQYF. DNA for the CDR3: TGTGCCACCAAGGACAGGCCCACAGATACGCAGTATTTT.

The table lists this clonotype with many counts. The chain carries TRBV20-1 and TRBJ1-1; D unresolved. V lost 2 bases to trimming and J lost 0 bases, with 19 bases between them. This CDR3 contains 17 residues. CDR1 and CDR2 (germline): DFQATT, SNEGSKA (reference sequence). DNA for the CDR3: TGCAGTGCTAGATCGGAGGGAGATGCGTGGCTGAACACTGAAGCTTTCTTT. This codes for CSARSEGDAWLNTEAFF.

This clonotype has a count of ten or more. This sequence joins TRBV12-3 or TRBV12-4 and TRBJ2-7, with 14 positions matching TRBD2. The length of the CDR3 is 14 residues. J lost 6 bases, V lost 6 bases, and 4 bases had no gene match. The CDR3: CASRTSGRALEQYF. The CDR3 nucleotides are TGTGCCAGCAGGACTAGCGGGAGGGCCCTCGAGCAGTACTTC.

This clonotype occurred many times. This chain uses TRBV20-1 with TRBJ1-3; D not certain. There are 11 residues in the CDR3. V lost 1 base to trimming and J lost 7 bases, with 5 bases between them. Germline V gives CDR1 DFQATT, CDR2 SNEGSKA (reference sequence). CDR3 DNA: TGCAGTGCTAGAGGTGGGAACACCATATATTTT. Amino acid sequence: CSARGGNTIYF.

The chain links TRBV19 to TRBJ2-2, with 7 bases aligning to TRBD1. CDR1 is LNHDA, CDR2 SQIVND, per germline (reference sequence). CDR3 size: 16 residues. V lost 6 bases to trimming and J lost 3 bases; unmatched junction nucleotides: 10. This chain's CDR3 is CASSRKRDSYTGELFF. The CDR3 bases are TGTGCCAGTAGCAGAAAAAGGGACAGCTACACCGGGGAGCTGTTTTTT.

This clonotype was detected only a few times. The chain has TRBV30 and TRBJ2-5; D is ambiguous. The CDR3 has 8 amino acids. V dropped 5 bases and J dropped 13 bases, with 8 bases sitting between them. CDR1 and CDR2 (germline): GTSNPN, SVGIG (reference sequence). The CDR3 is CAWGRTYF. The CDR3 DNA is TGTGCCTGGGGGCGGACGTACTTC.

There are many counts of this clonotype. The J gene is TRBJ1-2, the V gene TRBV29-1; TRBD1 matches at 7 bases. The CDR3 runs to 14 residues. The V and J ends lost 4 bases and 4 bases, in that order; junction bases with no gene match: 9. Per the germline V gene, CDR1 is SQVTM and CDR2 is ANQGSEA. CDR3 nucleotide sequence: TGCAGCGTTGGGGTGACAGGGATCTTCTATGGCTACACCTTC. As protein: CSVGVTGIFYGYTF. Together with reference TRBV29-1 and TRBJ1-2, the CDR3 gives the full variable domain: SAVISQKPSRDICQRGTSLTIQCQVDSQVTMMFWYRQQPGQSLTLIATANQGSEATYESGFVIDKFPISRPNLTFSTLTVSNMSPEDSSIYLCSVGVTGIFYGYTFGSGTRLTVV.